This is a list of T cell receptor beta chains from one sample in a study of blood T cell repertoires in COVID-19. The method was immunoSEQ multiplex PCR; TCRdb's version includes in-frame clones alone and lacks a portion of them. There are roughly 57,000 clones in the sample; about 80% occur only once, and about 20% lies in the top ten. Source material: peripheral blood. All receptors come from a man aged 25-45 years with COVID-19, enrolled during active disease. CDR3s include the opening cysteine and the closing phenylalanine or tryptophan. A D gene is named only where the DNA matches it firmly. Clone size appears in some rows only: once, few, many, or a class for an expanded clone.

J,V,size,D,DNA,CDR3
TRBJ2-6,TRBV7-6,few,.,TGTGCCAGCAGCTTAGAGGGACAATCTGGGGCCAACGTCCTGACTTTC,CASSLEGQSGANVLTF
TRBJ1-5,TRBV2,.,TRBD1,TGTGCCAGCAGTGCAAACAGGGGGCCTCAGCCCCAGCATTTT,CASSANRGPQPQHF
TRBJ2-2,TRBV30,.,TRBD2,TGTGCCTGGAGTAGTCTAGCGGTGAACACCGGGGAGCTGTTTTTT,CAWSSLAVNTGELFF
TRBJ2-1,TRBV28,.,TRBD2,TGTGCCAGCGCGACGTCCGGGACTAGCGGGGGGGATGAGCAGTTCTTC,CASATSGTSGGDEQFF
TRBJ2-7,TRBV3-1/TRBV3-2,.,TRBD1,TGTGCCAGCAGCCCGGGACAGGGGAGGTACGAGCAGTACTTC,CASSPGQGRYEQYF
TRBJ1-1,TRBV30,.,TRBD1,TGTGCCTGGAGTGTACAGGGGGCCATGTGGGCTTTCTTT,CAWSVQGAMWAFF
TRBJ1-1,TRBV6-5,.,.,TGTGCCAGCAGGATAGGACAGAGTTTGAACACTGAAGCTTTCTTT,CASRIGQSLNTEAFF
TRBJ1-1,TRBV18,.,.,TGTGCCAGCTCTTCGGAGTCCGGGGGGAGGACTGAAGCTTTCTTT,CASSSESGGRTEAFF
TRBJ2-1,TRBV19,.,TRBD2,TGTGCCAGTAGTATGGGTACTCCGGGGGGGCAGTTCTTC,CASSMGTPGGQFF
TRBJ1-1,TRBV2,.,TRBD1,TGTGCCAGCAGTGGGGGACAGGCTTTGAACACTGAAGCTTTCTTT,CASSGGQALNTEAFF
TRBJ2-1,TRBV5-1,.,TRBD1,TGCGCCAGCAGCCTGGGACAGGGCCGGAATGAGCAGTTCTTC,CASSLGQGRNEQFF
TRBJ2-2,TRBV7-2,few,.,TGTGCCAGCAGCTTAAGCTACAACACCGGGGAGCTGTTTTTT,CASSLSYNTGELFF
TRBJ2-7,TRBV5-6,once,TRBD1,TGTGCCAGCAGCTTGATAACCGGGACAGGGTTCCCCTACGAGCAGTACTTC,CASSLITGTGFPYEQYF
TRBJ2-7,TRBV28,.,TRBD2,TGTGCCAGCAGCCTCGGGGCTAGCGGGTCTTACGAGCAGTACTTC,CASSLGASGSYEQYF
TRBJ2-5,TRBV24-1,.,TRBD1,TGTGCCACCGGGCTCGCGGGACAGGGCATGTACCAAGAGACCCAGTACTTC,CATGLAGQGMYQETQYF
TRBJ2-1,TRBV25-1,.,.,TGTGCCAGCAGTGCCAGCGGCCTAGGCGATGAGCAGTTCTTC,CASSASGLGDEQFF
TRBJ2-3,TRBV28,.,TRBD2,TGTGCCAGCAGTTTGCGGACTAGCGGGAAGAGCACAGATACGCAGTATTTT,CASSLRTSGKSTDTQYF
TRBJ1-2,TRBV7-8,.,TRBD1,TGTGCCAGCAGTCGGGGACAGCTAATTACCTATGGCTACACCTTC,CASSRGQLITYGYTF
TRBJ1-6,TRBV3-1/TRBV3-2,.,.,TGTGCCAGCAGCCCTGGGGCAACTAATTCACCCCTCCACTTT,CASSPGATNSPLHF
TRBJ2-2,TRBV24-1,.,TRBD2,TGTGCCACCAGTGTTAGTTCCGGACTAGCGGGGGCCGGGGAGCTGTTTTTT,CATSVSSGLAGAGELFF
TRBJ1-3,TRBV19,.,TRBD1,TGTGCCAGTAGTTTTTCCGGACAGGGGACCTTGCTTTCTGGAAACACCATATATTTT,CASSFSGQGTLLSGNTIYF
TRBJ2-3,TRBV7-8,.,TRBD1,TGTGCCAGCAGCTTAACCGTGGACAGGGCTACAGATACGCAGTATTTT,CASSLTVDRATDTQYF
TRBJ1-5,TRBV7-2,once,.,TGTGCCAGCAGCCCAAGCTTGGACAGTAGCAATCAGCCCCAGCATTTT,CASSPSLDSSNQPQHF
TRBJ2-1,TRBV18,.,TRBD2,TGTGCCAGCTCCCCCGGGGGGGCGCGGATGAATGAGCAGTTCTTC,CASSPGGARMNEQFF
TRBJ2-7,TRBV19,.,.,TGTGCCAGTAGCATTCAGGGGTCGGGCTACGAGCAGTACTTC,CASSIQGSGYEQYF
TRBJ2-7,TRBV5-8,.,TRBD2,TGTGCCAGCAGCTGGGGGGGAGGGAACTACGAGCAGTACTTC,CASSWGGGNYEQYF
TRBJ1-1,TRBV12-5,.,.,TGTGCTAGTGGTTTCACAGGGAGTTCCACTGAAGCTTTCTTT,CASGFTGSSTEAFF
TRBJ2-5,TRBV3-1/TRBV3-2,.,TRBD2,TGTGCCAGCAGCCAAGAAGGGAGGGGACACCAAGAGACCCAGTACTTC,CASSQEGRGHQETQYF
TRBJ1-2,TRBV5-5,.,.,TGTGCCAGCAGCCTGGAGCAGTCGCGACTCTATGGCTACACCTTC,CASSLEQSRLYGYTF
TRBJ2-7,TRBV12-5,.,.,TGTGCTAGTGGTTCGGGGACTGACGCCCCCTACGAGCAGTACTTC,CASGSGTDAPYEQYF
TRBJ2-7,TRBV27,.,.,TGTGCCAGCAGTCCAAACGGACAAATCTACGAGCAGTACTTC,CASSPNGQIYEQYF
TRBJ1-5,TRBV28,.,.,TGTGCCAGCAGCCAGGGACATACGGCTCAGCCCCAGCATTTT,CASSQGHTAQPQHF
TRBJ2-7,TRBV11-3,.,.,TGTGCCAGCAGCCCGAGGGACAGCGGGCACTACGAGCAGTACTTC,CASSPRDSGHYEQYF
TRBJ2-4,TRBV9,.,TRBD2,TGTGCCAGCAGCCGGGGTTGGGGAGGGGCCAAAAACATTCAGTACTTC,CASSRGWGGAKNIQYF
TRBJ2-3,TRBV11-2,.,TRBD2,TGTGCCAGCAGCTTAGGGGGGACTAGCGTTTTTGATACGCAGTATTTT,CASSLGGTSVFDTQYF
TRBJ1-2,TRBV2,.,.,TGTGCCAGCAGGGTACAGGGTGGCTATGGCTACACCTTC,CASRVQGGYGYTF
TRBJ1-4,TRBV3-1/TRBV3-2,once,TRBD1,TGTGCCAGCAGCGAGCAGACAGGGGGAGGCGAAAAACTGTTTTTT,CASSEQTGGGEKLFF